This T cell receptor beta chain stems from a study of cytomegalovirus exposure and HLA in healthy donors. The PCR made use of 60 Vbeta and 13 Jbeta primers. Assay: immunoSEQ multiplex PCR; the TCRdb copy retains only in-frame clones and omits some. The repertoire has about 220,000 clones, under 80% of them found once; the top ten carry roughly 2%. Worth noting for this clone: Its antigen is undetermined.

The CDR3 runs 21 residues. With 4 bases clipped from V and 4 bases from J, the junction kept 20 bases outside the gene matches. Germline values: CDR1 SGHDN, CDR2 FVKESK. Study-level results: Some highly shared sequence variants likely arose as a pipeline artifact. In presence/absence analyses, roughly uniform sequencing depth across donors was assumed.

Sequencing input: PBMCs. The V gene is TRBV14, the J gene TRBJ2-3, with 13 bases aligning to TRBD2. This clonotype originated in a woman aged 30 to 39 in good health and CMV-seronegative. CDR3: CASSPQPGLAGPDNRADTQYF. CDR3 DNA sequence: TGTGCCAGCAGCCCCCAGCCGGGACTAGCGGGACCCGACAATCGCGCAGATACGCAGTATTTT.